This is a list of T cell receptor beta chains from one sample in a study of blood T cells in healthy people across ages. TCRdb re-called the 5' RACE reads with MiXCR, one entry per CDR3 protein. The sample includes hundreds of thousands of distinct CDR3 sequences, more than 55% of them seen just once. Input material: blood. The receptors here all came from a man aged 40-55 years in good health. CDR3s include the opening cysteine and the closing phenylalanine or tryptophan. Fields, in order: V gene, CDR3 protein.

v_gene: TRBV12-3/TRBV12-4
CDR3aa: CASSRIYRGLAGAKNIQYF

v_gene: TRBV20-1
CDR3aa: CSAILGGQPQHF

v_gene: TRBV4-3
CDR3aa: CASSQDRDRAYEQYF

v_gene: TRBV6-2/TRBV6-3
CDR3aa: CASSRPTGTSGMGSYEQYF

v_gene: TRBV12-3/TRBV12-4
CDR3aa: CASGNQRSAAGANVLTF

v_gene: TRBV4-2
CDR3aa: CASSNPGTENETQYF

v_gene: TRBV20-1
CDR3aa: CSARAAGVGYEQYF

v_gene: TRBV20-1
CDR3aa: CSANRGETQYF

v_gene: TRBV12-3/TRBV12-4
CDR3aa: CASTPPGSGIYNEQFF

v_gene: TRBV7-2
CDR3aa: CASRLAGGSKDTQYF

v_gene: TRBV6-2/TRBV6-3
CDR3aa: CASSYSRMGSGANVLTF

v_gene: TRBV20-1
CDR3aa: CNALQGPDTQYF

v_gene: TRBV29-1
CDR3aa: CSVVVQGSYNEQFF

v_gene: TRBV6-5
CDR3aa: CASSYAGGPGIEQFF

v_gene: TRBV20-1
CDR3aa: CSASAPMGGQETQYF

v_gene: TRBV6-6
CDR3aa: CASSREGYTF

v_gene: TRBV20-1
CDR3aa: CSARDVTSGVYEQYF

v_gene: TRBV29-1
CDR3aa: CSVEPGTSGDRLDTQYF

v_gene: TRBV28
CDR3aa: CASRILTGNYGYTF

v_gene: TRBV4-3
CDR3aa: CASSQDGTRADTQYF

v_gene: TRBV4-3
CDR3aa: CASSQEENYEQYF

v_gene: TRBV5-1
CDR3aa: CASSSDRGFEQYF

v_gene: TRBV6-5
CDR3aa: CASSSIRGTEAFF

v_gene: TRBV4-2
CDR3aa: CASSPQGGYGYTF

v_gene: TRBV4-2
CDR3aa: CASSQDIAGGYNEQFF

v_gene: TRBV20-1
CDR3aa: CSAREILAGGTDTQYF

v_gene: TRBV6-1
CDR3aa: CASSESGQGPYEQYF

v_gene: TRBV7-9
CDR3aa: CASSLSQGMDEQFF

v_gene: TRBV7-9
CDR3aa: CARNRSGLADYNEQFF

v_gene: TRBV28
CDR3aa: CASSFFGGSYEQYF

v_gene: TRBV4-2
CDR3aa: CASSPGQEQSDTQYF

v_gene: TRBV7-2
CDR3aa: CASSLQGLETQYF